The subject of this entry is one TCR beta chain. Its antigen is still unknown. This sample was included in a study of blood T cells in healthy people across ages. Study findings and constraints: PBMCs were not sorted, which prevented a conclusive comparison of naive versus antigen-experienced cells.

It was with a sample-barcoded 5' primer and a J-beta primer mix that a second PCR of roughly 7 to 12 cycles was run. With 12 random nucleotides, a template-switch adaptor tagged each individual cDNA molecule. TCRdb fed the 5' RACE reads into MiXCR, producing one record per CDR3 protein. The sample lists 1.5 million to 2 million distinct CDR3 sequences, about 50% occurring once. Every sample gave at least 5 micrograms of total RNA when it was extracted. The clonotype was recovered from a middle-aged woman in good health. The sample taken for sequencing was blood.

CDR3 coding DNA: TGTGCCAGCGCACCGGACGGGTGGGTGTATAGCAATCAGCCCCAGCATTTT. It is translated as CASAPDGWVYSNQPQHF. The chain recombines TRBV28 with TRBJ1-5; D not certain. V lost 8 bases and J 0 bases, leaving 20 bases between the germline ends. The CDR3 runs to 17 residues. Germline V gives CDR1 MDHEN, CDR2 SYDVKM.